Sequencing of this T cell receptor (beta chain) was carried out in a study of Graves' ophthalmopathy and Graves' hyperthyroidism. Study details: No treatment had been given when peripheral blood was collected at initial diagnosis.

As to this clonotype: Its antigen is as yet unknown.

The study amplified TCR beta CDR3 regions using RNA transcripts. First-round RT-PCR used HTBI primers; second-round multiplex PCR followed. A single record per CDR3 protein comes from TCRdb applying MiXCR to the multiplex PCR reads. Among under 350,000 distinct CDR3 sequences listed, roughly 15% were seen once. Germline assignment: CDR1 MNHNS and CDR2 SASEGT. The CDR3 is 15 residues long. After removal of 4 bases from V and 5 bases from J, the junction contained 7 bases not matched to a gene. Study observations and caveats: The model forecast ophthalmopathy progression, reaching around 70% sensitivity and 72% to 80% specificity. Blood also contained most of the expanded thyroid clonotypes above 0.001 frequency.

The sample was peripheral blood. This clonotype originated in an adult man with Graves' ophthalmopathy. The chain couples TRBV6-1 to TRBJ1-1; TRBD1 agrees at 10 bases. The CDR3: CASSAPDRGLTEAFF. In nucleotides, the CDR3 is TGTGCCAGCAGTGCCCCGGACAGGGGGTTGACTGAAGCTTTCTTT.